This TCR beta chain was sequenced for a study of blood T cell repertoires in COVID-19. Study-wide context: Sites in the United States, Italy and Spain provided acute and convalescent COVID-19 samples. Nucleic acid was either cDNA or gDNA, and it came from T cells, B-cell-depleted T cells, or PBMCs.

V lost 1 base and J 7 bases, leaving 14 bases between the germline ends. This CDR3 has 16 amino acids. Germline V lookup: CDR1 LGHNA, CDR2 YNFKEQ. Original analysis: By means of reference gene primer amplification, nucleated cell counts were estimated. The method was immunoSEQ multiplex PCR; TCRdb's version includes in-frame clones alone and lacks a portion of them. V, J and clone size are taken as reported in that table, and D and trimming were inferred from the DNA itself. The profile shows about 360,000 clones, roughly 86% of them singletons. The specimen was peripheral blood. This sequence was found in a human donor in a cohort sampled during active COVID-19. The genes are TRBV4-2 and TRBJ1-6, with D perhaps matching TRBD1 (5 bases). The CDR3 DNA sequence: TGTGCCAGCAGCCAAGCCTTGGGGGGGACGAATTCACCCCTCCACTTT. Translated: CASSQALGGTNSPLHF.